The 14 T cell receptor beta chains below come from one sample, sequenced in a study of technical replicates of blood from several donors. Method: immunoSEQ multiplex PCR; TCRdb's copy keeps in-frame clones and lacks some. The sample lists tens of thousands of clones, around 85% seen once, with less than 6.5% in the top ten. Sequenced input: PBMCs. The receptors come from a human donor in good health. Some clones in this sample may be carry-over from other donors' samples.

The rearrangement joins TRBV7-2 to TRBJ1-6, with TRBD1 identical over 7 bases. This CDR3 has 14 residues. Germline V CDR1 and CDR2: SGHTA, FQGNSA. With V trimmed by 3 bases and J by 6 bases, 2 bases remained unmatched. Here the CDR3 DNA reads TGTGCCAGCAGCTTGACAGGGAGTAATTCACCCCTCCACTTT. Protein product: CASSLTGSNSPLHF.

The chain has TRBV9 and TRBJ2-3, with TRBD2 matching 12 bases. CDR1 is SGDLS and CDR2 is YYNGEE in the germline V gene. Germline trimming cut 4 bases from V and 2 bases from J; bases unmatched to any gene: 5. This CDR3 is built from 16 residues. Written as DNA, the CDR3 is TGTGCCAGCAGCCTACGACTAGCGGGGGCCACAGATACGCAGTATTTT. Translation: CASSLRLAGATDTQYF.

V is TRBV2 and J is TRBJ2-7, with a possible D match to TRBD2 (5 bases). V lost 7 bases, J lost 1 base, and 17 bases lay in between. The CDR3 totals 15 residues. CDR1 and CDR2 (germline): SNHLY, FYNNEI. CDR3 coding DNA: TGTGCCAGCATCTCCGACGCGGAGGATTCCTACGAGCAGTACTTC. This codes for CASISDAEDSYEQYF.

This chain links TRBV5-5 with TRBJ1-2, with D perhaps TRBD1 (5 bases). The V end was cut by 4 bases, the J end by 2 bases, with 9 bases between. CDR1 is SGHKS and CDR2 is YYEKEE in the germline V gene (reference sequence). CDR3 length equals 13 residues. The CDR3 coding sequence is TGTGCCAGCAGCCGGCGGGGCAACTATGGCTACACCTTC. Protein: CASSRRGNYGYTF.

Notes on this clone: As the CDR3 is not closed by the conserved phenylalanine or tryptophan, this likely results from a read error. This rearrangement joins TRBV4-3 to TRBJ1-2, with D perhaps TRBD1 (6 bases). The germline CDR1 and CDR2 sequences are LGHNA and YSLEER. There are 14 residues in the CDR3. V was shortened by 0 bases and J by 4 bases, with 9 bases between the two germline ends. This CDR3 reads CASSQDKQGYGYTL. The DNA for the CDR3 is TGCGCCAGCAGCCAAGACAAACAGGGCTATGGCTACACCCTC.

The J gene is TRBJ2-7, the V gene TRBV6-1, with TRBD1 identical over 11 bases. Trimming cost V 7 bases and J 4 bases; bases outside gene matches: 9. The CDR3 contains 15 residues. The germline V gene encodes CDR1 MNHNS and CDR2 SASEGT. The CDR3 DNA sequence: TGTGCCAGCAAATCCGGGACAGGGGGATCATACGAGCAGTACTTC. Translation gives CASKSGTGGSYEQYF.

This sequence joins TRBV6-5 and TRBJ2-2, with D tentatively TRBD1 (5 bases). The CDR3 consists of 15 residues. CDR1 and CDR2 (germline): MNHEY, SVGAGI. V shed 8 bases and J shed 4 bases, with 17 bases lying between them. The CDR3 reads CASWKGEVGTGELFF. Here the CDR3 DNA reads TGTGCCAGCTGGAAAGGGGAAGTGGGCACCGGGGAGCTGTTTTTT.

A word on this clone: Other nucleotide sequences in the sample specify the same CDR3. The V and J genes are TRBV5-1 and TRBJ2-1, with 10 bases aligning to TRBD2. The CDR3 sequence is 15 residues long. Germline V CDR1 and CDR2: SGHRS, YFSETQ. J was trimmed by 4 bases and V by 3 bases; bases with no gene match: 4. CDR3 in amino acids: CASSSGTSVYNEQFF. The CDR3 nucleotides are TGCGCCAGCAGCTCTGGGACTAGCGTGTACAATGAGCAGTTCTTC.

This sequence joins TRBV2 and TRBJ2-7; 8 bases are a match to TRBD1. This CDR3 has 14 amino acids. J gave up 3 bases and V 1 base, and 2 bases lay outside the gene matches. The germline CDR1 and CDR2 sequences are SNHLY and FYNNEI. This chain's CDR3 is CASSEGGQVYEQYF. The DNA for the CDR3 is TGTGCCAGCAGTGAAGGGGGACAGGTCTACGAGCAGTACTTC.

The chain links TRBV27 to TRBJ1-1; weak D call: TRBD1 (6 bases). The CDR3 consists of 13 residues. V lost 11 bases and J 4 bases, leaving 17 bases between the germline ends. The V gene's germline CDR1 is MNHEY and CDR2 SMNVEV (reference sequence). The DNA of the CDR3 is TGTGCCGCGGGGGGGGCGCGGGCCACTGAAGCTTTCTTT. Translating it yields CAAGGARATEAFF.

This chain connects TRBV7-9 to TRBJ1-1, with D perhaps TRBD1 (5 bases). The CDR3 contains 14 residues. In germline, CDR1 is SEHNR, CDR2 FQNEAQ (reference sequence). Between the trimmed V and J ends, which lost 0 bases and 11 bases, there was a span of 16 bases. The CDR3 protein is CASSLAWAGKGAFF. The CDR3 coding sequence is TGTGCCAGCAGCTTAGCCTGGGCAGGGAAGGGGGCTTTCTTT. The variable domain in full, with the rest retrieved from reference TRBV7-9 and TRBJ1-1, is DTGVSQNPRHKITKRGQNVTFRCDPISEHNRLYWYRQTLGQGPEFLTYFQNEAQLEKSRLLSDRFSAERPKGSFSTLEIQRTEQGDSAMYLCASSLAWAGKGAFFGQGTRLTVV.

This chain's CDR3 is CASRAAASSTEAFF. DNA for the CDR3: TGCGCCAGCCGAGCGGCGGCCTCGAGCACTGAAGCTTTCTTT. The chain uses TRBV5-1 and TRBJ1-1, with unresolved D. Trimming left V 7 bases short and J 4 bases short, with 17 bases between. This CDR3 region has 14 residues. Germline V lookup: CDR1 SGHRS, CDR2 YFSETQ.

This sequence joins TRBV2 and TRBJ2-2, with D possibly TRBD2 on 7 matching bases. This CDR3 has 15 residues. Germline CDR1 and CDR2: SNHLY and FYNNEI. V was pared by 8 bases and J by 4 bases, with 17 bases between. The CDR3 spells CASLGGRRSTGELFF. As DNA, the CDR3 is TGTGCCAGCTTGGGGGGGCGGCGAAGCACCGGGGAGCTGTTTTTT.

The chain uses TRBV29-1 and TRBJ2-2; 9 bases agree with TRBD2. The CDR3 length is 15 residues. V shed 5 bases, J shed 4 bases, and the junction held 8 bases outside the gene matches. The germline gives CDR1 SQVTM, CDR2 ANQGSEA. CDR3 protein: CSVIWTSAFTGELFF. The CDR3 DNA reads as TGCAGCGTTATATGGACTAGCGCCTTCACCGGGGAGCTGTTTTTT.